The T cell receptor beta chain described here comes from a study of T cells in Graves' hyperthyroidism and ophthalmopathy (dated by TCRdb to the late 2010s). About the investigation overall: Peripheral blood was collected at initial diagnosis, before any treatment. A discovery cohort of about 96 patients, approximately 45 with Graves' ophthalmopathy and 55 to 65 with stable Graves' hyperthyroidism, was used to find distinguishing TCR V-J signatures. Prospective prediction of ophthalmopathy was tested in an independent validation cohort consisting of 18 to 20 hyperthyroidism patients and approximately 16 patients who later progressed to ophthalmopathy. The 95 to 100 discovery patients were divided at random into training and test sets in a 7:3 ratio. Thyroid tissue and blood T-cell repertoires from about 6 Graves' hyperthyroidism patients were also compared in the study. Following sampling, methimazole starting at 30 mg daily was given to hyperthyroidism patients, and high-dose intravenous methylprednisolone was given to ophthalmopathy patients. TCR Vbeta CDR3 sequencing of some 140 peripheral blood samples (approximately 44 ophthalmopathy, 70 to 85 hyperthyroidism and some 17 progressor patients) is reported in the paper.

Summary of the overall study and its limitations: Most expanded thyroid clonotypes (frequency above 0.001) were also detected in blood, suggesting blood repertoires may reflect thyroid immune responses. Ophthalmopathy was separated from stable hyperthyroidism by a 13 V-J signature model, with about 88% sensitivity and approximately 81% specificity obtained in cross-validation and 80%/75% obtained in testing. During validation, the model predicted progression to ophthalmopathy a median of about 6.5 months ahead of onset, with almost 71% sensitivity and around 72% specificity. Sample size was not statistically predetermined, and blinding of investigators to group allocation was not performed.

Hyperthyroidism patients were aged 18 to 65 years and newly diagnosed, with disease duration of less than 2 months. Any patient with an uncontrolled infection, another autoimmune disease, pregnancy or lactation was excluded. Diagnoses relied on clinical symptoms, serum thyroxine and TRAb, thyroid ultrasound and orbital computed tomography. Blood from progressor patients was drawn when they were first diagnosed with hyperthyroidism, before any ophthalmopathy symptoms appeared. PBMCs were isolated from approximately 10 ml of fresh peripheral blood by Ficoll-Paque density gradient centrifugation. Progressor patients were initially diagnosed with Graves' hyperthyroidism and developed ophthalmopathy during follow-up. Total RNA was extracted using Trizol reagent, and RNA quality was assessed on an Agilent 2100 Bioanalyzer. This clonotype was seen repeatedly, ten times or more. This clone's antigen is unknown. Nothing much larger sits one base from this clone, and base qualities are not available.

The TCR beta CDR3 regions were amplified from the RNA transcripts. For the first round of RT-PCR on the TCR CDR3, the HTBI primer set was used together with the Qiagen OneStep RT-PCR kit. A second multiplex PCR round built the libraries, followed by size selection and purification. Sequencing of the libraries was done on an Illumina HiSeq2000 using paired-end 100 bp reads. The study's processing was this. SOAPnuke was used to process the raw data, with reads discarded if the reads contained adapters or uncalled bases, had a mean Phred below 15, or lacked an exact constant-primer or identifier match. High-quality paired reads were merged with COPE v1.2.5, and unique nucleotide sequences were defined as clonotypes. MiTCR v1.1 was used to align clonotypes to the IMGT TRBV, TRBD and TRBJ reference segments. Analysis was restricted to V-J combinations with a frequency above 0.0001, which covered roughly 99% of repertoires. The TCS score was defined as the ratio of F50 (clonal expansion) to E x V (chaos), calculated using BLOSUM62-based TCRdist between CDR3 peptides within each V-J. Welch's t-statistics and random forest reduced 450 to 600 V-J features to 10 to 15, which were used in a naive Bayes classifier (R e1071). The public reads were run again by TCRdb, first through fastp at Q25 and then through MiXCR, and only productive beta chains were kept. Every distinct CDR3 protein forms one entry, paired with its most common genes and DNA. For this entry, the V and J calls and clone size follow TCRdb and not the study's own pipeline. For this sample there are approximately 370,000 distinct CDR3 sequences; roughly a sixth appear just once. Almost 35% of the sample lies in the top ten.

Spanning cysteine to phenylalanine, the CDR3 consists of 14 amino acids. Only the CDR3 DNA stays, 42 bases, in frame from base 1. Based on the germline V gene (reference sequence), the CDR1 and CDR2 sequences are MNHEY and SMNVEV. The germline ends are 12 bases apart after V is trimmed by 5 bases and J by 2 bases. The receptor was isolated from a woman aged 30 to 39 with Graves' hyperthyroidism that later progressed to Graves' ophthalmopathy. The V and J segments used are TRBV27 and TRBJ1-1, and the D gene may be TRBD1, 5 bases matching. Material: blood. The encoded CDR3 is CASSLTVSNTEAFF. The DNA sequence is given as TGTGCCAGCAGTCTGACAGTTTCTAACACTGAAGCTTTCTTT.